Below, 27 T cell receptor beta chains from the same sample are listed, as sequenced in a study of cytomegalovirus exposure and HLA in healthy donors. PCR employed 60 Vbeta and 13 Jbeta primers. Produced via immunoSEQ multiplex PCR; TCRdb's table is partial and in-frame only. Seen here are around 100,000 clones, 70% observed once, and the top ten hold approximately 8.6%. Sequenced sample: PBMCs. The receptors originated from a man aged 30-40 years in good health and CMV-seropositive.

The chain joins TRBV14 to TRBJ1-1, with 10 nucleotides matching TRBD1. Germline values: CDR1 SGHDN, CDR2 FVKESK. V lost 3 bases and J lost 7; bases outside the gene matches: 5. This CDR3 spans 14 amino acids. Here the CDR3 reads CASSQGGTGDEAFF. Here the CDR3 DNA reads TGTGCCAGCAGCCAGGGTGGGACAGGGGATGAAGCTTTCTTT.

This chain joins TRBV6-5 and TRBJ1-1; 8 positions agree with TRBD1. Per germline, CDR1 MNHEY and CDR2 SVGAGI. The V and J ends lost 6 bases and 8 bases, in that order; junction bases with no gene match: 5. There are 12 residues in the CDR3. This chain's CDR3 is CASSRTGTEAFF. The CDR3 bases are TGTGCCAGCAGCCGGACAGGGACCGAAGCTTTCTTT.

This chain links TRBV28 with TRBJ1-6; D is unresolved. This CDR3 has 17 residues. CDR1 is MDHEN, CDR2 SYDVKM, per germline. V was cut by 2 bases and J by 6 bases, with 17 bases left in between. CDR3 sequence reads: CASSLTARAWSNSPLHF. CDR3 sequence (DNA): TGTGCCAGCAGTTTAACAGCCCGAGCCTGGTCTAATTCACCCCTCCACTTT.

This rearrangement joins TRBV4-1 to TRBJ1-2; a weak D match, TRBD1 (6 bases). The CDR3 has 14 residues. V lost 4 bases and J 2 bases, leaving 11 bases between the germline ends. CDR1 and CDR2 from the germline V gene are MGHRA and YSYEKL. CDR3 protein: CASSPRTGNYGYTF. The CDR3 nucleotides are TGCGCCAGCAGCCCCCGAACAGGGAACTATGGCTACACCTTC.

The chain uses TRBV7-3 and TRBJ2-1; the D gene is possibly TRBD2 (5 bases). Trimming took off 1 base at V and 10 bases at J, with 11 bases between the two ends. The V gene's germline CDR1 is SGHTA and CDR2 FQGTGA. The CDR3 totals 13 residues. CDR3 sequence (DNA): TGTGCCAGCAGCTTAAACGGGAACGGGGAGCAGTTCTTC. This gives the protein CASSLNGNGEQFF.

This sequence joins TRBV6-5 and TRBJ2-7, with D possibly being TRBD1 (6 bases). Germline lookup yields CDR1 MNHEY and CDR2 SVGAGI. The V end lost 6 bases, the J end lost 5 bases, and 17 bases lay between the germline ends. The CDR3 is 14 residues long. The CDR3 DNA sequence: TGTGCCAGCAGCTCTACAGGGCGTTCGGACGAGCAGTACTTC. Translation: CASSSTGRSDEQYF.

CDR3 sequence (DNA): TGTGCCAGCTCAGAGGGACAGGGGGCCGTCTTTGGCTACACCTTC. This sequence encodes CASSEGQGAVFGYTF. The chain employs TRBV18 and TRBJ1-2; 12 nucleotides match TRBD1. The CDR3 covers 15 residues. Germline CDR1 is KGHSH and CDR2 is LQKENI. Unmatched junction bases numbered 8, after V lost 5 bases and J lost 7 bases. Supplemented by reference TRBV18 and TRBJ1-2, the full variable domain reads NAGVMQNPRHLVRRRGQEARLRCSPMKGHSHVYWYRQLPEEGLKFMVYLQKENIIDESGMPKERFSAEFPKEGPSILRIQQVVRGDSAAYFCASSEGQGAVFGYTFGSGTRLTVV.

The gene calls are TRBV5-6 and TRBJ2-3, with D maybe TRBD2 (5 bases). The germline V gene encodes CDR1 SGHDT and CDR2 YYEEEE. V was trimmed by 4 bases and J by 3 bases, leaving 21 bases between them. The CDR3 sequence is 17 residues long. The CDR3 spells CASSSGPEAPVTDTQYF. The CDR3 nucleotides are TGTGCCAGCAGCAGCGGCCCGGAGGCACCCGTAACAGATACGCAGTATTTT.

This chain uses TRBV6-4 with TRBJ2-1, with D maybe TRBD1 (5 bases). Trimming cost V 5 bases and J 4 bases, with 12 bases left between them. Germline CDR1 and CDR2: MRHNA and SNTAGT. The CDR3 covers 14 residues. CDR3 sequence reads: CASSRTRDYNEQFF. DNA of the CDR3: TGTGCCAGCAGTCGCACCAGGGATTACAATGAGCAGTTCTTC.

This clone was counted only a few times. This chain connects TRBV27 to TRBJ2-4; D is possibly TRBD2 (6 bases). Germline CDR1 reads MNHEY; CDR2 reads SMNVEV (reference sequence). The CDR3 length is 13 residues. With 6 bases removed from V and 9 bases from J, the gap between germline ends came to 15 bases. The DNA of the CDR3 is TGTGCCAGCAGGGAAGCGGGTTGGAGCATTCAGTACTTC. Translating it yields CASREAGWSIQYF.

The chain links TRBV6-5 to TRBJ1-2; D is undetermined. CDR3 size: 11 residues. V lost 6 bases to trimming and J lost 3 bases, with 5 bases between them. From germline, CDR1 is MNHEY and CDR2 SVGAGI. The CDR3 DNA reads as TGTGCCAGCAGACGAGACTATGGCTACACCTTC. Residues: CASRRDYGYTF.

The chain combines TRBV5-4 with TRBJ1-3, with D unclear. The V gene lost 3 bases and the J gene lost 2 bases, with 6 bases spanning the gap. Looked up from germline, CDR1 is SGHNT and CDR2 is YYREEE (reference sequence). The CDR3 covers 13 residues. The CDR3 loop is CASSSNTGNTIYF. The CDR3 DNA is TGTGCCAGCAGCTCCAACACTGGAAACACCATATATTTT.

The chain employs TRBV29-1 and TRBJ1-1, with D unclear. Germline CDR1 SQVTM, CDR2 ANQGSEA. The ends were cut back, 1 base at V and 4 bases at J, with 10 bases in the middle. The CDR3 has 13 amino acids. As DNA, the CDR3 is TGCAGCGTTGAAGGGCGGGCGGGCACTGAAGCTTTCTTT. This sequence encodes CSVEGRAGTEAFF.

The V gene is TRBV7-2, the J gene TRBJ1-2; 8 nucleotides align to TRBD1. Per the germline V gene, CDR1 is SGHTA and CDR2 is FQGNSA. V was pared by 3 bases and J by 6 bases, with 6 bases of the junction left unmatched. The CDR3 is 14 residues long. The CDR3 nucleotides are TGTGCCAGCAGCTTTTCGGACAGGGTCCATGGCTACACCTTC. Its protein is CASSFSDRVHGYTF.

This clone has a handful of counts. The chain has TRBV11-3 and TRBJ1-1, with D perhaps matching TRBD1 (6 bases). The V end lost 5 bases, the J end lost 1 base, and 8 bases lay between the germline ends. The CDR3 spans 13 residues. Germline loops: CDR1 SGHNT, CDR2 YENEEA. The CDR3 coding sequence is TGTGCCAGCAGCCAACAGGGGAACACTGAAGCTTTCTTT. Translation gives CASSQQGNTEAFF. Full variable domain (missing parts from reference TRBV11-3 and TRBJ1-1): EAGVVQSPRYKIIEKKQPVAFWCNPISGHNTLYWYLQNLGQGPELLIRYENEEAVDDSQLPKDRFSAERLKGVDSTLKIQPAELGDSAVYLCASSQQGNTEAFFGQGTRLTVV.

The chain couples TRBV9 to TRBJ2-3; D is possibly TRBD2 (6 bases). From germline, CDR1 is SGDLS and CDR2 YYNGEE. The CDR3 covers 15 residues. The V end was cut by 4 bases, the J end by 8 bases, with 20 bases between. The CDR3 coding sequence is TGTGCCAGCAGCCGAACGGACTTAGGAGGGAGTACGCAGTATTTT. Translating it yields CASSRTDLGGSTQYF.

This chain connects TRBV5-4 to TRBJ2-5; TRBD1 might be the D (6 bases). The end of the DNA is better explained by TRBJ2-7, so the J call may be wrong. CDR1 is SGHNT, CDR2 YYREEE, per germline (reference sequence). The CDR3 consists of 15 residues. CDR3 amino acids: CASSFDPQGSYEQYF. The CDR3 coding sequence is TGTGCCAGCAGCTTCGACCCCCAGGGGTCCTACGAGCAGTACTTC.

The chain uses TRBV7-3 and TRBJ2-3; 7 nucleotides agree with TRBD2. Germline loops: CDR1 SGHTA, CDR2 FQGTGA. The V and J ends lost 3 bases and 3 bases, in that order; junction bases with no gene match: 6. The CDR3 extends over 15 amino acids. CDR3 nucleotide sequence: TGTGCCAGCAGCTTGGGGGGGGAGGAGACAGATACGCAGTATTTT. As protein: CASSLGGEETDTQYF.

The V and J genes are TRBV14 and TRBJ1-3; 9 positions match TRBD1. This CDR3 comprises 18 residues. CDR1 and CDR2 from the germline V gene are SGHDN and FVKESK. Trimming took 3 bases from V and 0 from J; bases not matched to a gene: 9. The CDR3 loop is CASSQWGQGKYSGNTIYF. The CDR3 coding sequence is TGTGCCAGCAGCCAGTGGGGACAGGGAAAGTACTCTGGAAACACCATATATTTT. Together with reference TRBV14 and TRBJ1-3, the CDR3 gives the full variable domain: EAGVTQFPSHSVIEKGQTVTLRCDPISGHDNLYWYRRVMGKEIKFLLHFVKESKQDESGMPNNRFLAERTGGTYSTLKVQPAELEDSGVYFCASSQWGQGKYSGNTIYFGEGSWLTVV.

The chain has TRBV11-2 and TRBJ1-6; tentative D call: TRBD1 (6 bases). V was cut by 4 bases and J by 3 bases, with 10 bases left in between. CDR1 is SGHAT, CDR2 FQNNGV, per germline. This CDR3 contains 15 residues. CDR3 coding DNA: TGTGCCAGCAGCTCCGTACAGGGCTATAATTCACCCCTCCACTTT. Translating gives CASSSVQGYNSPLHF.

CDR3 bases: TGCGCCAGCAGCCCCGTTCTAGCGGGGACCCCCTACAATGAGCAGTTCTTC. It specifies CASSPVLAGTPYNEQFF. The chain combines TRBV5-1 with TRBJ2-1, with 9 bases lining up with TRBD2. The ends lost 4 bases at V and 2 bases at J; junction bases unmatched: 10. The CDR3 contains 17 residues. Germline assignment: CDR1 SGHRS and CDR2 YFSETQ.

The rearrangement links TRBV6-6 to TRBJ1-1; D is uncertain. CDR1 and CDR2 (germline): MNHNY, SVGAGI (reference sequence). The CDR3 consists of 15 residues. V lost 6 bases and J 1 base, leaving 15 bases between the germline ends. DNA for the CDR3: TGTGCCAGCAGGGAGGGAAGACGGACGAACACTGAAGCTTTCTTT. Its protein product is CASREGRRTNTEAFF.

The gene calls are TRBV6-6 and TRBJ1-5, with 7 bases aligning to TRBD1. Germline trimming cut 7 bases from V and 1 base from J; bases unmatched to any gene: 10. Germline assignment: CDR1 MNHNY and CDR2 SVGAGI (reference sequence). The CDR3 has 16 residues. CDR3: CASTRGQPASNQPQHF. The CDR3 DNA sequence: TGTGCCAGCACCAGGGGACAGCCGGCAAGCAATCAGCCCCAGCATTTT.

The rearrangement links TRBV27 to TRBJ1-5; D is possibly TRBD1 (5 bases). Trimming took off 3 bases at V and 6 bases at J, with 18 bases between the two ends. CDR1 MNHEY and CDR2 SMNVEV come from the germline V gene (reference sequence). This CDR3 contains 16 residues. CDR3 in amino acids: CASSFQGGDLIQPQHF. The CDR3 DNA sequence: TGTGCCAGCAGTTTCCAGGGAGGAGACCTTATTCAGCCCCAGCATTTT.

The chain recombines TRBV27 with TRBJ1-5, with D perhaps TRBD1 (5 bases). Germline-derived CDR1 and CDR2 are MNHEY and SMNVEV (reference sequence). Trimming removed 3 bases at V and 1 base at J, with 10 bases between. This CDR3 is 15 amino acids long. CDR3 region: CASSLWAGSNQPQHF. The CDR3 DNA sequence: TGTGCCAGCAGTTTGTGGGCAGGGAGCAATCAGCCCCAGCATTTT.

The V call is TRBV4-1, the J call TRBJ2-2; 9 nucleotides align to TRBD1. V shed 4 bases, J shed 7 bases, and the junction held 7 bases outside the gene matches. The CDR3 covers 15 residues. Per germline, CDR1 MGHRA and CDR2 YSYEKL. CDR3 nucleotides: TGCGCCAGCAGCCTCCCGGGACAGGGTTACGGGGAGCTGTTTTTT. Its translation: CASSLPGQGYGELFF.

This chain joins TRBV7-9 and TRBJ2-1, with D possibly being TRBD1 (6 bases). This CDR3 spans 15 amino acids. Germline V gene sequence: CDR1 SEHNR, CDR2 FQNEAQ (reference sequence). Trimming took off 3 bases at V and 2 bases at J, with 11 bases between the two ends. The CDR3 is CASSFRGPAYNEQFF. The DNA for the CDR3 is TGTGCCAGCAGCTTCAGGGGCCCGGCCTACAATGAGCAGTTCTTC.